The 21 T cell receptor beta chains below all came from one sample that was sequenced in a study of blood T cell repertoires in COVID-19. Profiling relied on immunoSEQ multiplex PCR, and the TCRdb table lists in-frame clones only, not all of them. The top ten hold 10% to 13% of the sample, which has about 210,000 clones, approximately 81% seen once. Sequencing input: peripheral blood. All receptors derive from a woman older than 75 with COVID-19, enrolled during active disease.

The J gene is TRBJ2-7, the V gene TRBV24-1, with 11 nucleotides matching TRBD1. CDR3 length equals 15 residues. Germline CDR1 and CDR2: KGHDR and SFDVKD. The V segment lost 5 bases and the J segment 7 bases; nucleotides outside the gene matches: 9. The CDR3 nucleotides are TGTGCCACCAGTGCCAGGACAGGGGGCTCGAAGGAGCAGTACTTC. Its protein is CATSARTGGSKEQYF.

The CDR3: CASSTTGTLSGYTF. CDR3 sequence (DNA): TGTGCCAGCAGCACGACAGGGACGCTATCTGGCTACACCTTC. The V call is TRBV28, the J call TRBJ1-2; 7 bases are shared with TRBD1. The CDR3 is 14 residues long. The V gene's germline CDR1 is MDHEN and CDR2 SYDVKM. Unmatched junction bases numbered 11, after V lost 6 bases and J lost 7 bases.

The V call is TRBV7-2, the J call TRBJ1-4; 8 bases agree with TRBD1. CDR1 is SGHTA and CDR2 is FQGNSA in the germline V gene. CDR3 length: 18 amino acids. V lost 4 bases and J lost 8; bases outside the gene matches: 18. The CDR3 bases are TGTGCCAGCAGCTGGTCCGGGACAGGCGGAGACAAATCGGAAAAACTGTTTTTT. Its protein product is CASSWSGTGGDKSEKLFF.

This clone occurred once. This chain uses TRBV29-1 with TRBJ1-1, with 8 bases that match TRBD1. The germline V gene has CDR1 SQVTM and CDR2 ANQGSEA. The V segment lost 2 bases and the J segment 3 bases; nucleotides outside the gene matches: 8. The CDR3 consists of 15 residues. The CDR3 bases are TGCAGCGTTGAAACCCTCGACAGGGGTTACACTGAAGCTTTCTTT. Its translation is CSVETLDRGYTEAFF.

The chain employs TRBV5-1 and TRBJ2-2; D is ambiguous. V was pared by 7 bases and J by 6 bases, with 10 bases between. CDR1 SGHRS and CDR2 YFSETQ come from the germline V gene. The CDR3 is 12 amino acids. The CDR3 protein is CASHLEAGELFF. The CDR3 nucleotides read TGCGCCAGCCATCTAGAGGCCGGGGAGCTGTTTTTT.

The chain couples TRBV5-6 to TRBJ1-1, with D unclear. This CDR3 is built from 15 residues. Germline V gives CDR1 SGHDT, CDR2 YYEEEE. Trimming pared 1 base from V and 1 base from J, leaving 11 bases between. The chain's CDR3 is CASSLLTPRNTEAFF. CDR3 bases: TGTGCCAGCAGCTTGTTAACGCCCAGGAACACTGAAGCTTTCTTT.

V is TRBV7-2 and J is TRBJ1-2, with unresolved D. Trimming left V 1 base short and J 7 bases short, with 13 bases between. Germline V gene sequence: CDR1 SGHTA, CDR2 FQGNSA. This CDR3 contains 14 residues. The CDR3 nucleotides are TGTGCCAGCAGCTTAGGGTCGCGAGGGAGTGGCTACACCTTC. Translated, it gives CASSLGSRGSGYTF.

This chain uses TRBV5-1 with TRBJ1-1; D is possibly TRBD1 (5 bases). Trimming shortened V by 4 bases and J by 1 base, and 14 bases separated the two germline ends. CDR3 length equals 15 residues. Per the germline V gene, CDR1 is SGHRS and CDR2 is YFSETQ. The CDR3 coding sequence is TGCGCCAGCAGCCCGCAGGGAACTGGGAACACTGAAGCTTTCTTT. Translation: CASSPQGTGNTEAFF.

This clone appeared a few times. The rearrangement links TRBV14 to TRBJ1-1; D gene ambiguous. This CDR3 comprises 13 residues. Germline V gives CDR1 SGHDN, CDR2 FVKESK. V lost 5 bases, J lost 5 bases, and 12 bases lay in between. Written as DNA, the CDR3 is TGTGCCAGCAGCTCTACGGGGAGTACTGAAGCTTTCTTT. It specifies CASSSTGSTEAFF.

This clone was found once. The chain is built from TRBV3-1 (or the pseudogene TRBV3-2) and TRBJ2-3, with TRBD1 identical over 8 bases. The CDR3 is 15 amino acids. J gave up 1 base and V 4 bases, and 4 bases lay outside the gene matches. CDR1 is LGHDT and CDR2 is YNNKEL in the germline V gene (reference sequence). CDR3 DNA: TGTGCCAGCAGCCTTGGGACAGGAGGCACAGATACGCAGTATTTT. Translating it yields CASSLGTGGTDTQYF.

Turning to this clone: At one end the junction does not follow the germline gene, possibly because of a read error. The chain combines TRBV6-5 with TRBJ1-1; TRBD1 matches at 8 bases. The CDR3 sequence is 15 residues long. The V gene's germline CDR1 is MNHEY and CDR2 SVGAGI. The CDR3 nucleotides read TGTGCCAGCAGTTACTCAATCCTCCGGCCGGGACAGGCCTTTTTT. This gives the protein CASSYSILRPGQAFF.

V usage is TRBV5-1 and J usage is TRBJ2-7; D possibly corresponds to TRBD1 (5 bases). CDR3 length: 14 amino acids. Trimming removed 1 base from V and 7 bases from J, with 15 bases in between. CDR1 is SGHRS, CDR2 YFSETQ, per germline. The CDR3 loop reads CASSLSPGNREQYV. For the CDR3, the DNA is TGCGCCAGCAGCTTGAGTCCAGGGAATAGAGAGCAGTACGTC.

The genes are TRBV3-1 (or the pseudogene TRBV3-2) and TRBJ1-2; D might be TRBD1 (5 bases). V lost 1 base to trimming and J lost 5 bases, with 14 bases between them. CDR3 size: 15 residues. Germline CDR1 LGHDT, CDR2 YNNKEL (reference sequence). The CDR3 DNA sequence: TGTGCCAGCAGCCAAGGACGGGGGAACCCTTATGGCTACACCTTC. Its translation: CASSQGRGNPYGYTF.

The CDR3, as DNA: TGTGCCAGCAGCTCCCGGGGGGCCCACAGACCCACAGATACGCAGTATTTT. Protein: CASSSRGAHRPTDTQYF. The chain carries TRBV7-9 and TRBJ2-3; TRBD2 is a possible D gene (7 bases). Per germline, CDR1 SEHNR and CDR2 FQNEAQ (reference sequence). The CDR3 loop spans 17 amino acids. Trimming took off 4 bases at V and 2 bases at J, with 19 bases between the two ends.

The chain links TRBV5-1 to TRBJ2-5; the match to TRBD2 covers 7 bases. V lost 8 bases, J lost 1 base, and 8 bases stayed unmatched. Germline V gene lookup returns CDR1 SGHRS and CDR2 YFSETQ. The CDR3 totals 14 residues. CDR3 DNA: TGCGCCAGTCGCCCGGTAGCGGGCCAAGAGACCCAGTACTTC. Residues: CASRPVAGQETQYF.

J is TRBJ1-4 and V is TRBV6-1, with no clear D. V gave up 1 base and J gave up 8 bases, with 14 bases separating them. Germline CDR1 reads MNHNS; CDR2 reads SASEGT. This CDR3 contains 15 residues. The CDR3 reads CASSEEGGRLEKLFF. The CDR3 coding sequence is TGTGCCAGCAGTGAAGAAGGAGGGAGGCTGGAAAAACTGTTTTTT.

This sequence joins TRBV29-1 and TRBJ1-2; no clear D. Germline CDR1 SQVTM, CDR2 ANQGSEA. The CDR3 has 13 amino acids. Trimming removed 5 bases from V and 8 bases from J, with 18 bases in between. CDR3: CSVPSSGMEGYTF. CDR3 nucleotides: TGCAGCGTTCCATCCAGCGGGATGGAAGGCTACACCTTC.

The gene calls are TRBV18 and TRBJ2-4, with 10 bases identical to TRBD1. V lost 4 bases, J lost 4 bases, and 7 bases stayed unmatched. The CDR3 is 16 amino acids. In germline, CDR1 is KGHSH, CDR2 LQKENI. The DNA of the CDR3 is TGTGCCAGCTCACAGGGCCGGGACAGGGGAAAAAACATTCAGTACTTC. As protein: CASSQGRDRGKNIQYF. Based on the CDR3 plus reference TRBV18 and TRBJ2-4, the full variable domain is NAGVMQNPRHLVRRRGQEARLRCSPMKGHSHVYWYRQLPEEGLKFMVYLQKENIIDESGMPKERFSAEFPKEGPSILRIQQVVRGDSAAYFCASSQGRDRGKNIQYFGAGTRLSVL.

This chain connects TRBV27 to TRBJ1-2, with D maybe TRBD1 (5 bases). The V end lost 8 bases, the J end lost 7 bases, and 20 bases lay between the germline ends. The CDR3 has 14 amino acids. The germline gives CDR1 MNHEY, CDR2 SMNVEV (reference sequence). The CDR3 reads CASGYGAGGSGYTF. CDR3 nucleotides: TGTGCCAGCGGTTATGGGGCGGGGGGTTCTGGCTACACCTTC.

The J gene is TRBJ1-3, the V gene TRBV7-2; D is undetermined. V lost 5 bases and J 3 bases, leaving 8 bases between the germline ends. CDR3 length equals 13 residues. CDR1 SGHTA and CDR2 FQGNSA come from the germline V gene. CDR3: CASSTYFGNTIYF. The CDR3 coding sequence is TGTGCCAGCAGCACTTATTTTGGAAACACCATATATTTT.

The CDR3 DNA reads as TGCGCCAGCAGCAAGGGACAGGGGGCGAACACCGGGGAGCTGTTTTTT. Amino acid sequence: CASSKGQGANTGELFF. The V call is TRBV5-1, the J call TRBJ2-2; 11 nucleotides align to TRBD1. Germline-derived CDR1 and CDR2 are SGHRS and YFSETQ. The junction had 2 bases not matched to a gene; V was cut back by 4 bases and J by 0 bases. This CDR3 comprises 16 residues.